A single sample gave rise to the 6 T cell receptor beta chains below, sequenced in a study of shared clonotypes between healthy human individuals. The naive CD8 fraction comprised CD45RO-negative cells positively selected for CCR7 and excluded terminally differentiated effector memory CD45RA+ cells. The method was immunoSEQ multiplex PCR; TCRdb's version includes in-frame clones alone and lacks a portion of them. Here the sample spans 500,000 to 700,000 clones, around 96% being singletons. Sequencing used naive CD8+ T cells sorted from blood. The receptors come from a woman in her 30s in good health.

In its sample, this clone was seen once. V and J are TRBV18 and TRBJ1-2; a weak D match, TRBD1 (6 bases). Germline CDR1 is KGHSH and CDR2 is LQKENI. The CDR3 has 16 amino acids. Trimming stripped 3 bases from V and 3 bases from J, with 17 bases between. The CDR3 loop reads CASSPPLSTGYYGYTF. CDR3 nucleotides: TGTGCCAGCTCACCCCCGTTGTCGACAGGATACTATGGCTACACCTTC.

The chain links TRBV10-2 to TRBJ1-1, with 8 bases identical to TRBD1. Germline trimming cut 3 bases from V and 1 base from J; bases unmatched to any gene: 7. This CDR3 has 16 amino acids. The germline V gene has CDR1 WSHSY and CDR2 SAAADI. The CDR3 loop reads CASSERTGRWNTEAFF. The CDR3 DNA is TGCGCCAGCAGTGAAAGGACAGGGCGATGGAACACTGAAGCTTTCTTT.

The CDR3 region is CASSFVGTGNTGELFF. CDR3 DNA sequence: TGTGCCAGCAGCTTCGTCGGGACAGGGAACACCGGGGAGCTGTTTTTT. The chain links TRBV7-9 to TRBJ2-2; 8 bases are a match to TRBD1. The germline gives CDR1 SEHNR, CDR2 FQNEAQ (reference sequence). The CDR3 has 16 amino acids. Trimming cost V 3 bases and J 1 base; bases outside gene matches: 4. The whole variable domain, filled in from reference TRBV7-9 and TRBJ2-2, reads DTGVSQNPRHKITKRGQNVTFRCDPISEHNRLYWYRQTLGQGPEFLTYFQNEAQLEKSRLLSDRFSAERPKGSFSTLEIQRTEQGDSAMYLCASSFVGTGNTGELFFGEGSRLTVL.

The chain couples TRBV11-2 to TRBJ2-7, with 7 positions matching TRBD1. Germline V gene lookup returns CDR1 SGHAT and CDR2 FQNNGV. V dropped 2 bases and J dropped 6; count of bases not matched to a gene: 4. The CDR3 length is 13 residues. In DNA, the CDR3 is TGTGCCAGCAGCTTACACAGGGGTCGCGAGCAGTACTTC. Protein: CASSLHRGREQYF.

The chain links TRBV5-6 to TRBJ1-1, with a tentative D call TRBD1 (6 bases). Trimming took off 2 bases at V and 0 bases at J, with 8 bases between the two ends. CDR3 length equals 14 residues. The V gene's germline CDR1 is SGHDT and CDR2 YYEEEE. The CDR3 DNA reads as TGTGCCAGCAGCTTCGGACAGATGAACACTGAAGCTTTCTTT. It codes for CASSFGQMNTEAFF.

Concerning this clone: The sample has other DNA sequences that encode this CDR3 too. This chain uses TRBV5-5 with TRBJ2-7; TRBD1 matches 7 bases. The CDR3 extends over 14 amino acids. With 2 bases clipped from V and 2 bases from J, the junction kept 4 bases outside the gene matches. Germline assignment: CDR1 SGHKS and CDR2 YYEKEE (reference sequence). The CDR3 DNA reads TGTGCCAGCAGCTTCAACAGGGGTCCCTACGAGCAGTACTTC. This gives the protein CASSFNRGPYEQYF.